One sample yielded the 25 T cell receptor beta chains listed below, sequenced in a study of cytomegalovirus exposure and HLA in healthy donors. The primer mix had 60 Vbeta and 13 Jbeta primers. This table comes from immunoSEQ multiplex PCR, and its TCRdb copy is limited to in-frame clones, with some not included. The table has more than 85,000 clones, 65% to 80% seen once. The sample comprised PBMCs. These receptors were taken from a woman aged 60-75 years in good health and CMV-seropositive.

The chain has TRBV9 and TRBJ2-3; 13 bases match TRBD2. V was pared by 3 bases and J by 3 bases, with 4 bases of the junction left unmatched. Germline V CDR1 and CDR2: SGDLS, YYNGEE. The CDR3 spans 16 residues. In DNA form, the CDR3 reads TGTGCCAGCAGCGAGGGGACTAGCGGGACAACAGATACGCAGTATTTT. It yields the protein CASSEGTSGTTDTQYF.

This chain links TRBV6-5 with TRBJ2-5, with D perhaps matching TRBD1 (5 bases). The DNA end is more similar to TRBJ2-7, so the J call may be wrong. The germline V gene encodes CDR1 MNHEY and CDR2 SVGAGI. The CDR3 has 14 amino acids. CDR3 sequence reads: CASSYSGVGYEQYF. The DNA for the CDR3 is TGTGCCAGCAGTTACTCAGGGGTGGGCTACGAGCAGTACTTC.

The J gene is TRBJ1-1, the V gene TRBV27; D gene uncertain. This CDR3 region has 15 residues. The V gene's germline CDR1 is MNHEY and CDR2 SMNVEV (reference sequence). V was shortened by 2 bases and J by 4 bases, with 14 bases between the two germline ends. The DNA for the CDR3 is TGTGCCAGCAGTTTAAACCCGGGTAGAGGCACTGAAGCTTTCTTT. Its translation: CASSLNPGRGTEAFF.

The chain is built from TRBV29-1 and TRBJ2-7, with D possibly being TRBD2 (5 bases). V dropped 7 bases and J dropped 0 bases, with 7 bases sitting between them. The CDR3 consists of 11 residues. Germline assignment: CDR1 SQVTM and CDR2 ANQGSEA. The CDR3 sequence is CSGRSSYEQYF. The CDR3 nucleotides read TGCAGCGGGAGGAGCTCCTACGAGCAGTACTTC.

The rearrangement joins TRBV4-1 to TRBJ1-2, with D unclear. The CDR3 totals 15 residues. In germline, CDR1 is MGHRA, CDR2 YSYEKL. V lost 0 bases and J 2 bases, leaving 10 bases between the germline ends. DNA of the CDR3: TGCGCCAGCAGCCAAGATCAGGAAGAGAACTATGGCTACACCTTC. Translation gives CASSQDQEENYGYTF.

The V call is TRBV7-3, the J call TRBJ1-2, with TRBD1 matching 11 bases. Trimming took 0 bases from V and 6 from J; bases not matched to a gene: 12. CDR3 length equals 18 residues. The germline gives CDR1 SGHTA, CDR2 FQGTGA. The DNA of the CDR3 is TGTGCCAGCAGCTTAACGTTCCGGACAGGGGGCAGGGGTGATGGCTACACCTTC. Protein product: CASSLTFRTGGRGDGYTF.

The V gene is TRBV10-3, the J gene TRBJ1-2; D is ambiguous. This CDR3 is 14 amino acids long. Looked up from germline, CDR1 is ENHRY and CDR2 is SYGVKD. The V gene lost 0 bases and the J gene lost 6 bases, with 11 bases spanning the gap. In nucleotides, the CDR3 is TGTGCCATCAGTGAGTCTAGCGCGACGAATGGCTACACCTTC. Residues: CAISESSATNGYTF.

V and J are TRBV6-1 and TRBJ1-5; TRBD1 matches 7 bases. Trimming removed 2 bases from V and 1 base from J; junction bases left unmatched: 5. From germline, CDR1 is MNHNS and CDR2 SASEGT. The CDR3 loop spans 16 amino acids. CDR3 amino acids: CASSEYKGQSNQPQHF. CDR3 in DNA: TGTGCCAGCAGTGAATATAAGGGACAGAGCAATCAGCCCCAGCATTTT.

A single count supports this clone. The rearrangement links TRBV7-3 to TRBJ2-7, with a possible D match to TRBD2 (5 bases). CDR1 and CDR2 (germline): SGHTA, FQGTGA. The V end was cut by 5 bases, the J end by 7 bases, with 24 bases between. CDR3 length: 16 amino acids. In DNA, the CDR3 is TGTGCCAGCAGCCTCAACCCGAGCGGTTCCTCAAGGGAGCAGTACTTC. This encodes CASSLNPSGSSREQYF. Based on the CDR3 plus reference TRBV7-3 and TRBJ2-7, the full variable domain is GAGVSQTPSNKVTEKGKYVELRCDPISGHTALYWYRQSLGQGPEFLIYFQGTGAADDSGLPNDRFFAVRPEGSVSTLKIQRTERGDSAVYLCASSLNPSGSSREQYFGPGTRLTVT.

The chain uses TRBV5-1 and TRBJ1-1; 7 bases agree with TRBD1. V lost 0 bases and J lost 2; bases outside the gene matches: 7. The CDR3 covers 16 residues. The germline gives CDR1 SGHRS, CDR2 YFSETQ. The CDR3 is CASSLVTGRPNTEAFF. CDR3 bases: TGCGCCAGCAGCTTGGTGACAGGGAGGCCCAACACTGAAGCTTTCTTT.

The V call is TRBV13, the J call TRBJ2-3, with a weak D call TRBD2 (5 bases). V shed 1 base and J shed 7 bases, with 12 bases lying between them. The CDR3 consists of 14 residues. CDR1 and CDR2 (germline): PRHDT, FYEKMQ (reference sequence). CDR3 in DNA: TGTGCCAGCAGCTTAGATTTGGGCGGGCATACGCAGTATTTT. This codes for CASSLDLGGHTQYF.

The chain links TRBV9 to TRBJ2-2, with 7 bases aligning to TRBD2. Germline CDR1 SGDLS, CDR2 YYNGEE. The CDR3 spans 14 residues. Unmatched junction bases numbered 1, after V lost 4 bases and J lost 1 base. The chain's CDR3 is CASSSGKNTGELFF. CDR3 coding DNA: TGTGCCAGCAGCAGCGGGAAGAACACCGGGGAGCTGTTTTTT.

This clone showed up just once. This chain uses TRBV2 with TRBJ1-5, with D possibly matching TRBD1 (5 bases). This CDR3 spans 14 amino acids. Germline lookup yields CDR1 SNHLY and CDR2 FYNNEI. V was cut by 7 bases and J by 0 bases, with 10 bases left in between. The DNA of the CDR3 is TGTGCCAGCAAAGGGGACTATAGCAATCAGCCCCAGCATTTT. Its translation: CASKGDYSNQPQHF.

The CDR3 DNA follows: TGTGCCAGCAGCTTAAGCGCGAGCTCCTACAATGAGCAGTTCTTC. Translation gives CASSLSASSYNEQFF. The rearrangement uses TRBV7-3 and TRBJ2-1, with D hard to call. V gave up 1 base and J gave up 0 bases, with 7 bases separating them. This CDR3 has 15 residues. The germline CDR1 and CDR2 sequences are SGHTA and FQGTGA.

The V call is TRBV10-3, the J call TRBJ1-3, with D hard to call. This CDR3 spans 13 amino acids. With 6 bases removed from V and 0 bases from J, the gap between germline ends came to 6 bases. Per the germline V gene, CDR1 is ENHRY and CDR2 is SYGVKD. The CDR3 loop reads CAIRRNSGNTIYF. The CDR3 DNA follows: TGTGCCATCAGGAGGAACTCTGGAAACACCATATATTTT.

The rearrangement links TRBV7-3 to TRBJ2-5; D is possibly TRBD1 (7 bases). The CDR3 consists of 15 residues. Trimming took 0 bases from V and 6 from J, leaving 14 bases between them. The germline gives CDR1 SGHTA, CDR2 FQGTGA. The CDR3 DNA is TGTGCCAGCAGCTTAACCGCGGGACAGATAAAGACCCAGTACTTC. Its protein product is CASSLTAGQIKTQYF. The full variable domain, rest sourced from reference TRBV7-3 and TRBJ2-5, is GAGVSQTPSNKVTEKGKYVELRCDPISGHTALYWYRQSLGQGPEFLIYFQGTGAADDSGLPNDRFFAVRPEGSVSTLKIQRTERGDSAVYLCASSLTAGQIKTQYFGPGTRLLVL.

V gene TRBV2 combines with J gene TRBJ1-1, with D uncertain. V lost 2 bases to trimming and J lost 4 bases, with 8 bases between them. CDR1 SNHLY and CDR2 FYNNEI come from the germline V gene. The CDR3 has 13 amino acids. CDR3 in DNA: TGTGCCAGCAGTGAAACGGGAGGCACTGAAGCTTTCTTT. This encodes CASSETGGTEAFF.

The CDR3 is CATSGTGVYRNQPQHF. The CDR3 DNA follows: TGTGCCACCAGCGGGACAGGAGTGTATCGCAATCAGCCCCAGCATTTT. V is TRBV15 and J is TRBJ1-5; 8 nucleotides match TRBD1. The CDR3 spans 16 residues. Looked up from germline, CDR1 is LNHNV and CDR2 is YYDKDF (reference sequence). After removal of 5 bases from V and 2 bases from J, the junction contained 8 bases not matched to a gene.

The rearrangement joins TRBV11-2 to TRBJ1-4, with 8 bases that match TRBD1. J gave up 7 bases and V 5 bases, and 9 bases lay outside the gene matches. This CDR3 spans 15 amino acids. The V gene's germline CDR1 is SGHAT and CDR2 FQNNGV. CDR3 sequence (DNA): TGTGCCAGCAGCCCCCTGGACAGGGAAGGTGAAAAACTGTTTTTT. Its protein product is CASSPLDREGEKLFF.

V gene TRBV6-1 combines with J gene TRBJ1-6, with D possibly being TRBD1 (6 bases). V was clipped by 5 bases and J by 4 bases, with 12 bases between them. The CDR3 spans 15 residues. Germline V gene sequence: CDR1 MNHNS, CDR2 SASEGT. Written as DNA, the CDR3 is TGTGCCAGCAGTCCAGAGGGGGTGTATAATTCACCCCTCCACTTT. Translating it yields CASSPEGVYNSPLHF.

The chain carries TRBV7-6 and TRBJ1-6; 7 bases map to TRBD1. Germline CDR1 SGHVS, CDR2 FNYEAQ. J gave up 9 bases and V 5 bases, and 4 bases lay outside the gene matches. This CDR3 is built from 13 residues. In DNA, the CDR3 is TGTGCCAGCAGCGTCCCAGGGGGTTCACCCCTCCACTTT. It yields the protein CASSVPGGSPLHF. Combining the CDR3 with reference TRBV7-6 and TRBJ1-6 gives the whole variable domain GAGVSQSPRYKVTKRGQDVALRCDPISGHVSLYWYRQALGQGPEFLTYFNYEAQQDKSGLPNDRFSAERPEGSISTLTIQRTEQRDSAMYRCASSVPGGSPLHFGNGTRLTVT.

V is TRBV21-1 and J is TRBJ2-7; TRBD2 is the table's D call and was not checked against the DNA. TRBV21-1 is described as a pseudogene. CDR3 length: 16 residues. CDR3 sequence reads: CASSKSGTGTDYEQYF. Here the CDR3 DNA reads TGTGCCAGCAGCAAATCCGGGACTGGAACGGACTACGAGCAGTACTTC.

The V and J genes are TRBV6-4 and TRBJ1-5; D uncertain. Germline V gives CDR1 MRHNA, CDR2 SNTAGT. This CDR3 contains 17 residues. Between the trimmed V and J ends, which lost 2 bases and 0 bases, there was a span of 14 bases. This CDR3 reads CASSDVSTTDSNQPQHF. CDR3 coding DNA: TGTGCCAGCAGTGACGTTTCAACAACCGATAGCAATCAGCCCCAGCATTTT.

The sample holds one count of this clone. This chain joins TRBV11-3 and TRBJ1-2; a weak D match, TRBD1 (5 bases). Germline loops: CDR1 SGHNT, CDR2 YENEEA. V was clipped by 4 bases and J by 10 bases, with 13 bases between them. The CDR3 sequence is 12 residues long. CDR3 amino acids: CASSSGGGNYTF. CDR3 sequence (DNA): TGTGCCAGCAGCTCTGGGGGGGGAAACTACACCTTC.

The chain uses TRBV2 and TRBJ2-5; 7 bases fit TRBD2. Germline CDR1 SNHLY, CDR2 FYNNEI. The CDR3 contains 16 residues. The V gene end was trimmed by 2 bases and the J gene end by 0 bases; junction bases not matched to a gene: 6. The CDR3 is CASSELAGTNQETQYF. Written as DNA, the CDR3 is TGTGCCAGCAGTGAATTGGCGGGGACTAACCAAGAGACCCAGTACTTC.